These T cell receptor beta chains were read from a single sample in a study of T cells in Graves' hyperthyroidism and ophthalmopathy. Via MiXCR, TCRdb re-called the multiplex PCR reads, giving one row per CDR3 protein. Among about 160,000 distinct CDR3 sequences listed, around 8.9% were seen once. The sample taken for sequencing was blood. These receptors were collected from a woman aged 18-35 years with Graves' hyperthyroidism that later progressed to Graves' ophthalmopathy. Each CDR3 is given with its conserved first and last residue. Fields, in order: clone size, D gene, V gene, J gene, CDR3 DNA, CDR3 protein. D genes are given only for firm matches. Only some rows state a clone size, as once, few, many or a class for expanded clones.

clone size: many
D gene: TRBD1
V gene: TRBV29-1
J gene: TRBJ1-1
CDR3 DNA: TGCAGCGTTGCGAACAGGGGGCGAGTTACCGGCACTGAAGCTTTCTTT
CDR3 protein: CSVANRGRVTGTEAFF

clone size: .
D gene: .
V gene: TRBV9
J gene: TRBJ2-2
CDR3 DNA: TGTGCCAGCAGCGTAGTCCCCAGGTCCGGCACCGGGGAGCTGTTTTTT
CDR3 protein: CASSVVPRSGTGELFF

clone size: few
D gene: .
V gene: TRBV4-1
J gene: TRBJ2-7
CDR3 DNA: TGCGCCAGCAGCCAATTTTTAGAGGACGAGCAGTACTTC
CDR3 protein: CASSQFLEDEQYF

clone size: .
D gene: TRBD2
V gene: TRBV4-2
J gene: TRBJ2-5
CDR3 DNA: TGTGCCAGCAGCCATTCGGGGGGAGCAGAGACCCAGTACTTC
CDR3 protein: CASSHSGGAETQYF

clone size: many
D gene: .
V gene: TRBV3-1
J gene: TRBJ2-3
CDR3 DNA: TGTGCCAGCAGCCCGCTGGGGGATACGCAGTATTTT
CDR3 protein: CASSPLGDTQYF

clone size: many
D gene: .
V gene: TRBV27
J gene: TRBJ1-5
CDR3 DNA: TGTGCCAGCAGTTACGTGCCCAGCCAGCCCCAGCATTTT
CDR3 protein: CASSYVPSQPQHF

clone size: few
D gene: .
V gene: TRBV28
J gene: TRBJ1-1
CDR3 DNA: TGTGCCAGCAGAGCAACCCCCGGGACCTTGAACACTGAAGCTTTCTTT
CDR3 protein: CASRATPGTLNTEAFF

clone size: many
D gene: TRBD2
V gene: TRBV27
J gene: TRBJ2-7
CDR3 DNA: TGTGCCAGCTCCCGAGGAGTAGCGGGAGAGATCTCCTACGAGCAGTACTTC
CDR3 protein: CASSRGVAGEISYEQYF

clone size: many
D gene: .
V gene: TRBV7-3
J gene: TRBJ2-3
CDR3 DNA: TGTGCCAGCAGCTTTAGAGGGGGGGCCGGAGATACGCAGTATTTT
CDR3 protein: CASSFRGGAGDTQYF

clone size: many
D gene: .
V gene: TRBV27
J gene: TRBJ1-1
CDR3 DNA: TGTGCCAGCAGTTTCCGGAGGGGCACTGAAGCTTTCTTT
CDR3 protein: CASSFRRGTEAFF

clone size: .
D gene: TRBD2
V gene: TRBV6-4
J gene: TRBJ2-2
CDR3 DNA: TGTGCCAGCAGTGAACTGGCGGGGGGGAACACCGGGGAGCTGCTTTTT
CDR3 protein: CASSELAGGNTGELLF

clone size: .
D gene: TRBD2
V gene: TRBV7-6
J gene: TRBJ2-1
CDR3 DNA: TGTGCCAGCAGCCATAGCGGGGGGCCAATCAATGAGCAGTTCTTC
CDR3 protein: CASSHSGGPINEQFF

clone size: many
D gene: .
V gene: TRBV7-9
J gene: TRBJ2-5
CDR3 DNA: TGTGCCAGCAGTTCCGGGGCGGAAGAGACCCAGTACTTC
CDR3 protein: CASSSGAEETQYF

clone size: .
D gene: TRBD1
V gene: TRBV12-3/TRBV12-4
J gene: TRBJ1-2
CDR3 DNA: TGTGCCAGCAGTTTTGACAGGGGGGCCCCGGGGGCAGTGGACTATGGCTACACCTTC
CDR3 protein: CASSFDRGAPGAVDYGYTF

clone size: many
D gene: TRBD1
V gene: TRBV28
J gene: TRBJ1-2
CDR3 DNA: TGTGCCAGCAGTTTCGGGACAGCCTTTTTTGACTACACCTTC
CDR3 protein: CASSFGTAFFDYTF

clone size: many
D gene: TRBD1
V gene: TRBV10-3
J gene: TRBJ2-3
CDR3 DNA: TGTGCCATCAGGGTGACAGGGGGCCCAGATACGCAGTATTTT
CDR3 protein: CAIRVTGGPDTQYF

clone size: many
D gene: TRBD1
V gene: TRBV6-1
J gene: TRBJ2-6
CDR3 DNA: TGTGCCAGCAGTGCTCCGGGACAGGGGTTGGCTGGGGCCAACGTCCTGACTTTC
CDR3 protein: CASSAPGQGLAGANVLTF

clone size: many
D gene: TRBD1
V gene: TRBV10-3
J gene: TRBJ1-2
CDR3 DNA: TGTGCCATCAGTGAGTCGGGACAGGGAGGTCATGGCTACACCTTC
CDR3 protein: CAISESGQGGHGYTF

clone size: many
D gene: .
V gene: TRBV3-1
J gene: TRBJ1-1
CDR3 DNA: TGTGCCAGCAGCCAATACACTGAAGCTTTCTTT
CDR3 protein: CASSQYTEAFF

clone size: many
D gene: .
V gene: TRBV12-3/TRBV12-4
J gene: TRBJ2-6
CDR3 DNA: TGTGCCAGCTTGAGATCTGGGGCCAACGTCCTGACTTTC
CDR3 protein: CASLRSGANVLTF

clone size: many
D gene: TRBD2
V gene: TRBV20-1
J gene: TRBJ2-1
CDR3 DNA: TGCAGTGCGACCGGGACTAGCGGGAGGGGGCAGTTCTTC
CDR3 protein: CSATGTSGRGQFF

clone size: many
D gene: .
V gene: TRBV10-3
J gene: TRBJ1-5
CDR3 DNA: TGTGCCATCAGTCCGAGGGGAAAAGAGAGCAATCAGCCCCAGCATTTT
CDR3 protein: CAISPRGKESNQPQHF

clone size: many
D gene: TRBD1
V gene: TRBV12-3/TRBV12-4
J gene: TRBJ1-4
CDR3 DNA: TGTGCCAGCAGTGAGGGGGCCTCTAATGAAAAACTGTTTTTT
CDR3 protein: CASSEGASNEKLFF

clone size: .
D gene: .
V gene: TRBV20-1
J gene: TRBJ1-5
CDR3 DNA: TGCAGTGCTAAGGGTGGGACGGAAAGCAATCAGCCCCAGCATTTT
CDR3 protein: CSAKGGTESNQPQHF

clone size: many
D gene: TRBD2
V gene: TRBV3-1
J gene: TRBJ2-5
CDR3 DNA: TGTGCCAGCAGCCAGGGTAGCGGGAGTCGGGAGACCCAGTACTTC
CDR3 protein: CASSQGSGSRETQYF

clone size: many
D gene: .
V gene: TRBV28
J gene: TRBJ2-7
CDR3 DNA: TGTGCCAGCAGTCGCTCGTCCGGCGAGCAGTACTTC
CDR3 protein: CASSRSSGEQYF

clone size: few
D gene: .
V gene: TRBV20-1
J gene: TRBJ2-6
CDR3 DNA: TGCAGTGCTCGACAGGCCTCTGGGGCCAACGTCCTGACTTTC
CDR3 protein: CSARQASGANVLTF

clone size: once
D gene: TRBD1
V gene: TRBV19
J gene: TRBJ1-5
CDR3 DNA: TGTGCCAGTAGTGGATCCTATGACAGGGGAAGCAATCAGCCCCAGCATTTT
CDR3 protein: CASSGSYDRGSNQPQHF

clone size: few
D gene: .
V gene: TRBV15
J gene: TRBJ2-5
CDR3 DNA: TGTGCCACCCGCAGGGGTGCGGGGATACAAGGGACCCAGTACTTC
CDR3 protein: CATRRGAGIQGTQYF

clone size: many
D gene: .
V gene: TRBV7-8
J gene: TRBJ2-7
CDR3 DNA: TGTGCCAGCAGCTTAGATCAAAGGGAGTTGCCCTACGAGCAGTACTTC
CDR3 protein: CASSLDQRELPYEQYF

clone size: many
D gene: .
V gene: TRBV15
J gene: TRBJ1-1
CDR3 DNA: TGTGCCACCAGCAGAGATCCGGGGGCGATGGGGACTGAAGCTTTCTTT
CDR3 protein: CATSRDPGAMGTEAFF

clone size: .
D gene: .
V gene: TRBV6-1
J gene: TRBJ1-3
CDR3 DNA: TGTGCCAGCAGTCCTACTGGAAACACCATATATTTT
CDR3 protein: CASSPTGNTIYF

clone size: .
D gene: .
V gene: TRBV19
J gene: TRBJ2-1
CDR3 DNA: TGTGCCAGTAAGGGCCCCTTAGCCTACAATGAGCAGTTCTTC
CDR3 protein: CASKGPLAYNEQFF